This T cell receptor (beta chain) is from a study of T cell responses to AZD1222 COVID-19 vaccine. The V and J ends lost 3 bases and 6 bases respectively, with 12 bases between them. Germline CDR1 and CDR2: MNHEY and SMNVEV (reference sequence). CDR3 length: 13 amino acids. This table comes from immunoSEQ multiplex PCR, and its TCRdb copy is limited to in-frame clones, with some not included. Here the sample spans 140,000 or so clones, about 93% being singletons. The starting material was peripheral blood, obtained 28 days after the second AZD1222 dose. The V gene is TRBV27, the J gene TRBJ2-7, with unresolved D. This receptor was obtained from an adult who received the AZD1222 COVID-19 vaccine. The CDR3 sequence: CASSFSRTSEQYF. The CDR3 DNA follows: TGTGCCAGCAGTTTTTCACGGACCTCCGAGCAGTACTTC.